What follows are 26 T cell receptor beta chains derived from one specimen sequenced in a study of shared clonotypes between healthy human individuals. The naive CD8 population came from CD45RO-negative cells selected for CCR7, without terminally differentiated effector memory CD45RA+ cells. Here immunoSEQ multiplex PCR was the method, and the copy in TCRdb shows in-frame clones only, minus some. The sample has about 2 million clones, about 95% seen once. Material: naive CD8+ T cells sorted from blood. Receptor source: a man aged 18 to 35 in good health.

This clone was seen just once. V gene TRBV5-4 combines with J gene TRBJ2-7; TRBD2 matches at 14 bases. Looked up from germline, CDR1 is SGHNT and CDR2 is YYREEE (reference sequence). This CDR3 is built from 15 residues. V shed 4 bases, J shed 3 bases, and the junction held 3 bases outside the gene matches. CDR3 DNA sequence: TGTGCCAGCAGCCCGGGACTAGCGGGGGTCTACGAGCAGTACTTC. Its protein is CASSPGLAGVYEQYF.

This chain joins TRBV28 and TRBJ2-4; 13 bases align to TRBD2. The germline V gene has CDR1 MDHEN and CDR2 SYDVKM. The CDR3 contains 15 residues. Trimming cost V 3 bases and J 7 bases; bases outside gene matches: 3. The CDR3, as DNA: TGTGCCAGCAGTTTTGGGACTAGCGGGGTCAACATTCAGTACTTC. It translates to CASSFGTSGVNIQYF.

V and J are TRBV6-5 and TRBJ2-7, with D perhaps TRBD2 (5 bases). Between the trimmed V and J ends, which lost 6 bases and 0 bases, there was a span of 15 bases. This CDR3 is 15 amino acids long. In germline, CDR1 is MNHEY, CDR2 SVGAGI. CDR3 coding DNA: TGTGCCAGCAGGGTACTCCCGGGAAGCTCCTACGAGCAGTACTTC. Its protein product is CASRVLPGSSYEQYF.

This rearrangement joins TRBV10-2 to TRBJ2-7; 7 positions match TRBD2. Germline CDR1 reads WSHSY; CDR2 reads SAAADI. This CDR3 region has 11 residues. J lost 3 bases, V lost 8 bases, and 1 base had no gene match. The CDR3 DNA sequence: TGCGCCAGCGGGGGGGTCTACGAGCAGTACTTC. It encodes CASGGVYEQYF.

The chain uses TRBV15 and TRBJ2-5; 8 bases line up with TRBD1. The J segment lost 0 bases and the V segment lost 4 bases, leaving 7 bases of the junction unmatched. Germline V lookup: CDR1 LNHNV, CDR2 YYDKDF (reference sequence). The CDR3 contains 16 residues. CDR3 sequence: CATSTDRGIDQETQYF. The CDR3 DNA is TGTGCCACCAGCACAGACAGGGGTATTGACCAAGAGACCCAGTACTTC.

The genes are TRBV2 and TRBJ2-1, with TRBD2 matching 13 bases. The germline V gene has CDR1 SNHLY and CDR2 FYNNEI. The CDR3 totals 15 residues. J gave up 8 bases and V 6 bases, and 7 bases lay outside the gene matches. DNA of the CDR3: TGTGCCAGCAGGAGGACTAGCGGGAGCTTGGATGAGCAGTTCTTC. It yields the protein CASRRTSGSLDEQFF.

This chain links TRBV5-1 with TRBJ2-7; D perhaps matches TRBD2 (6 bases). The CDR3 has 15 residues. CDR1 is SGHRS and CDR2 is YFSETQ in the germline V gene. V gave up 3 bases and J gave up 7 bases, with 20 bases separating them. The CDR3 region is CASSSSRAGAGEQYF. Written as DNA, the CDR3 is TGCGCCAGCAGCTCAAGTAGAGCGGGCGCGGGGGAGCAGTACTTC.

On this clone: Within the sample, other DNA sequences also encode this same CDR3. V usage is TRBV6-1 and J usage is TRBJ1-2; 12 bases agree with TRBD1. The CDR3 loop spans 14 amino acids. Trimming cost V 4 bases and J 8 bases; bases outside gene matches: 5. Germline loops: CDR1 MNHNS, CDR2 SASEGT. CDR3 residues: CASSATGTGGGYTF. The CDR3 DNA follows: TGTGCCAGCAGTGCGACCGGGACAGGGGGCGGCTACACCTTC.

The DNA of the CDR3 is TGTGCCAGCCCTCTAGGGGGTGAGCAGTTCTTC. It encodes CASPLGGEQFF. The V gene is TRBV7-9, the J gene TRBJ2-1, with a possible D match to TRBD1 (6 bases). The CDR3 is made up of 11 amino acids. Germline-derived CDR1 and CDR2 are SEHNR and FQNEAQ (reference sequence). V was trimmed by 8 bases and J by 9 bases, leaving 11 bases between them. The variable domain in full, with the rest retrieved from reference TRBV7-9 and TRBJ2-1, is DTGVSQNPRHKITKRGQNVTFRCDPISEHNRLYWYRQTLGQGPEFLTYFQNEAQLEKSRLLSDRFSAERPKGSFSTLEIQRTEQGDSAMYLCASPLGGEQFFGPGTRLTVL.

The CDR3 bases are TGTGCCAGCAGCCCTGTGGACCTTTTCAATGAGCAGTTCTTC. It is translated as CASSPVDLFNEQFF. The chain uses TRBV7-8 and TRBJ2-1; D is undetermined. Per germline, CDR1 SGHVS and CDR2 FQNEAQ. CDR3 length: 14 residues. Trimming pared 5 bases from V and 6 bases from J, leaving 14 bases between.

This clone was seen only once. The gene calls are TRBV11-2 and TRBJ2-3; 10 bases match TRBD2. The CDR3 loop spans 17 amino acids. Looked up from germline, CDR1 is SGHAT and CDR2 is FQNNGV. With V trimmed by 3 bases and J by 4 bases, 10 bases remained unmatched. In nucleotides, the CDR3 is TGTGCCAGCAGCTTCCCTTTTAGCGGGAGGCCAGCAGATACGCAGTATTTT. It yields the protein CASSFPFSGRPADTQYF.

This clone was picked up one time. An end of the junction differs from the germline gene, which may be a read error. The V gene is TRBV7-7, the J gene TRBJ2-5; perhaps TRBD2 as D (5 bases). CDR3 length: 14 amino acids. CDR1 SSHAT and CDR2 FNYEAQ come from the germline V gene (reference sequence). The CDR3 sequence: CASSLAELQETQYF. DNA for the CDR3: TGTGCTAGCAGCCTAGCTGAGCTGCAAGAGACCCAGTACTTC.

The chain uses TRBV30 and TRBJ1-2; no firm D call. Germline V gene sequence: CDR1 GTSNPN, CDR2 SVGIG (reference sequence). The CDR3 length is 16 residues. V lost 0 bases, J lost 6 bases, and 20 bases lay in between. The CDR3 here is CAWSVENYRQADGYTF. CDR3 coding DNA: TGTGCCTGGAGTGTAGAAAATTACCGGCAGGCGGATGGCTACACCTTC. Variable domain in full (rest from reference TRBV30 and TRBJ1-2): SQTIHQWPATLVQPVGSPLSLECTVEGTSNPNLYWYRQAAGRGLQLLFYSVGIGQISSEVPQNLSASRPQDRQFILSSKKLLLSDSGFYLCAWSVENYRQADGYTFGSGTRLTVV.

This sequence joins TRBV4-2 and TRBJ2-5; D perhaps matches TRBD2 (5 bases). Per the germline V gene, CDR1 is LGHNA and CDR2 is YNFKEQ. Trimming shortened V by 0 bases and J by 1 base, and 12 bases separated the two germline ends. This CDR3 comprises 16 residues. The CDR3 DNA reads as TGTGCCAGCAGCCAAGAATTCGCAAGCGGCCAAGAGACCCAGTACTTC. This encodes CASSQEFASGQETQYF.

The genes are TRBV6-5 and TRBJ2-1, with a possible D match to TRBD2 (5 bases). This CDR3 comprises 16 residues. Germline V gene sequence: CDR1 MNHEY, CDR2 SVGAGI. Trimming stripped 0 bases from V and 8 bases from J, with 17 bases between. The CDR3 region has the DNA TGTGCCAGCAGTTACTCACCGGGAATCAACGGTGATGAGCAGTTCTTC. It encodes CASSYSPGINGDEQFF.

This chain joins TRBV9 and TRBJ2-3, with D possibly matching TRBD2 (5 bases). Germline assignment: CDR1 SGDLS and CDR2 YYNGEE. Trimming removed 1 base at V and 0 bases at J, with 15 bases between. The CDR3 covers 17 residues. The CDR3 region has the DNA TGTGCCAGCAGCGTAATCGGACTCAGCGACAGCACAGATACGCAGTATTTT. Its translation: CASSVIGLSDSTDTQYF. Using reference TRBV9 and TRBJ2-3 for the parts outside the CDR3, the full variable domain is DSGVTQTPKHLITATGQRVTLRCSPRSGDLSVYWYQQSLDQGLQFLIQYYNGEERAKGNILERFSAQQFPDLHSELNLSSLELGDSALYFCASSVIGLSDSTDTQYFGPGTRLTVL.

The chain uses TRBV19 and TRBJ1-1; possible D gene TRBD1, 6 bases. Germline CDR1 reads LNHDA; CDR2 reads SQIVND (reference sequence). The CDR3 spans 16 residues. The ends were cut back, 6 bases at V and 0 bases at J, with 17 bases in the middle. The CDR3 loop is CASSLRQDLMNTEAFF. The CDR3 DNA reads TGTGCCAGTAGCCTTAGACAGGACCTCATGAACACTGAAGCTTTCTTT.

The chain has TRBV9 and TRBJ2-1; 9 positions agree with TRBD2. From germline, CDR1 is SGDLS and CDR2 YYNGEE. The CDR3 spans 16 residues. Unmatched junction bases numbered 6, after V lost 4 bases and J lost 1 base. CDR3 DNA: TGTGCCAGCAGCCTTCGACTAGCGGATTCCTACAATGAGCAGTTCTTC. Protein: CASSLRLADSYNEQFF.

Notes on this clone: Other DNA sequences in this sample translate to the same CDR3. As DNA, the CDR3 is TGTGCCAGCAGCTTATACAACTACGAGCAGTACTTC. It yields the protein CASSLYNYEQYF. The rearrangement uses TRBV13 and TRBJ2-7; D is uncertain. The CDR3 is 12 residues long. Per germline, CDR1 PRHDT and CDR2 FYEKMQ (reference sequence). With 2 bases removed from V and 3 bases from J, the gap between germline ends came to 5 bases.

The rearrangement joins TRBV4-1 to TRBJ2-7; D call uncertain. Per the germline V gene, CDR1 is MGHRA and CDR2 is YSYEKL. The CDR3 runs 16 residues. V dropped 4 bases and J dropped 0 bases, with 16 bases sitting between them. The CDR3 DNA sequence: TGCGCCAGCAGCCCCGTGGTTCGTTCGAGCTCCTACGAGCAGTACTTC. It yields the protein CASSPVVRSSSYEQYF.

The rearrangement joins TRBV27 to TRBJ1-5; D ambiguous. The CDR3 runs to 14 residues. Germline CDR1 is MNHEY and CDR2 is SMNVEV (reference sequence). V was trimmed by 2 bases and J by 4 bases, leaving 9 bases between them. The DNA of the CDR3 is TGTGCCAGCAGTTTACTTGGGGAAAATCAGCCCCAGCATTTT. This translates into CASSLLGENQPQHF.

The genes are TRBV30 and TRBJ1-1; D is unresolved. Germline loops: CDR1 GTSNPN, CDR2 SVGIG (reference sequence). CDR3 size: 15 residues. Trimming shortened V by 2 bases and J by 1 base, and 14 bases separated the two germline ends. CDR3 sequence reads: CAWSSPGVSNTEAFF. CDR3 DNA sequence: TGTGCCTGGAGTTCCCCCGGGGTGTCGAACACTGAAGCTTTCTTT.

The V gene is TRBV29-1, the J gene TRBJ2-2, with 8 bases fitting TRBD1. Germline trimming cut 7 bases from V and 8 bases from J; bases unmatched to any gene: 6. The CDR3 is made up of 12 amino acids. The V gene's germline CDR1 is SQVTM and CDR2 ANQGSEA. DNA of the CDR3: TGCAGCGCCCAGGGGGCGTCGGGGGAGCTGTTTTTT. It specifies CSAQGASGELFF.

This clone showed up just once. This same CDR3 is encoded by further DNA sequences in the sample. This chain links TRBV5-1 with TRBJ2-3; TRBD2 matches 11 bases. The CDR3 sequence is 16 residues long. Germline V CDR1 and CDR2: SGHRS, YFSETQ. V lost 0 bases to trimming and J lost 1 base; unmatched junction nucleotides: 1. CDR3 region: CASSLELAGGTDTQYF. In nucleotides, the CDR3 is TGCGCCAGCAGCTTGGAACTAGCGGGAGGCACAGATACGCAGTATTTT.

This chain links TRBV28 with TRBJ1-5, with 9 positions matching TRBD1. The J segment lost 7 bases and the V segment lost 1 base, leaving 8 bases of the junction unmatched. CDR3 length: 16 residues. From germline, CDR1 is MDHEN and CDR2 SYDVKM. DNA of the CDR3: TGTGCCAGCAGTTTATTTACAGGGGGCGTAGAACAGCCCCAGCATTTT. It is translated as CASSLFTGGVEQPQHF.

This clone appeared once. This chain uses TRBV11-2 with TRBJ2-5; the match to TRBD1 covers 7 bases. Germline loops: CDR1 SGHAT, CDR2 FQNNGV. J was trimmed by 3 bases and V by 2 bases; bases with no gene match: 0. The CDR3 length is 13 residues. In DNA, the CDR3 is TGTGCCAGCAGCTTAACAGGGGAAGAGACCCAGTACTTC. Its translation: CASSLTGEETQYF.